Sequencing of this T cell receptor beta chain was carried out in a study of blood T cell repertoires in COVID-19. As for the study in general: Specimens from acute and convalescent COVID-19 originated in the United States, Italy and Spain. PBMCs, B-cell-depleted T cells, or T cells provided the cDNA or gDNA that made up the material.

How the authors handled the data: Reference gene primer amplification gave estimated nucleated cell counts. The assay was immunoSEQ multiplex PCR, and TCRdb's table has in-frame clones only and misses some. V and J calls and clone size come straight from that table; D and trimming were deduced from the DNA. The data show under 300,000 clones, around 83% seen once. The trim removed 10 bases at V and 5 bases at J, leaving 7 bases unmatched. The V gene's germline CDR1 is MNHEY and CDR2 SMNVEV (reference sequence). This CDR3 is built from 13 residues. This sequence joins TRBV27 and TRBJ1-1, with 10 bases that match TRBD1. The TCR comes from a woman younger than 35 with acute or convalescent COVID-19. Sequenced material: peripheral blood. CDR3 DNA: TGTGCCACACGGACAGGGGGATTTACTGAAGCTTTCTTT. Its protein product is CATRTGGFTEAFF.